This T cell receptor (beta chain) was identified during a study of blood T cell repertoires in COVID-19. About the study: The United States, Italy and Spain supplied acute and convalescent COVID-19 samples.

In terms of age and location, participants ranged from about 18 to 89 years and lived in approximately 24 US areas. Generated by immunoSEQ multiplex PCR, the TCRdb table keeps only in-frame clones and is missing some. The sample consists of 150,000 to 200,000 clones, around 79% of them appearing once. This sequence originates from a man aged 45-65 years who had recovered from COVID-19. The sequencing sample was made of PBMCs or T cells enriched from blood (not recorded which).

The CDR3 loop reads CASKGTGTGVRGPQHF. In DNA form, the CDR3 reads TGTGCCAGTAAGGGGACCGGGACAGGGGTCCGGGGGCCCCAGCATTTT. The chain couples TRBV19 to TRBJ1-5; 10 positions match TRBD1. CDR1 and CDR2 (germline): LNHDA, SQIVND (reference sequence). The CDR3 sequence is 16 residues long. The V and J ends lost 7 bases and 9 bases, in that order; junction bases with no gene match: 15.